In its sample, the clone carrying this T cell receptor (beta chain) was seen a few times. Antigen unknown. This sample is drawn from a study of T cell repertoires in cytomegalovirus infection. At the level of the study: The authors used CMV epitopes that were HLA-C-restricted (recently identified) and HLA-B-restricted (well studied). Indicated by public TCR beta signatures were CMV infection and matching HLA type.

Germline V gene data show CDR1 as SQVTM and CDR2 as ANQGSEA. With 6 bases removed from V and 6 bases from J, the gap between germline ends came to 6 bases. The CDR3 length is 10 residues. Study results and limitations: Within the response measured ex vivo, HLA-C-restricted CMV-specific TCR beta clonotypes were dominant. There were carriers of CMV plus the relevant HLA, and cumulative public TCR beta family frequency identified them.

TCRdb re-analysed the reads in MiXCR, keeping a single row per CDR3 protein. The table records 100,000 to 150,000 distinct CDR3 sequences, around 32% of them present only once. The source material was CD8+ T cells from cultured PBMCs, sampled from culture after CMV antigen stimulation. The receptor was derived from a human donor in good health (CMV status not recorded). Some clones in this sample may be carry-over from other donors' samples. V gene TRBV29-1 combines with J gene TRBJ2-1; no definite D call. The CDR3 is CSVLLNEQFF. The CDR3 nucleotides are TGCAGCGTCCTTCTCAATGAGCAGTTCTTC.